One sample yielded the 5 T cell receptor beta chains listed below, sequenced in a study of cytomegalovirus exposure and HLA in healthy donors. PCR used 60 Vbeta primers and 13 Jbeta primers. The data were produced by immunoSEQ multiplex PCR, yet TCRdb's version contains in-frame clones alone and is incomplete. The sample contains more than 100,000 clones, approximately 80% of which appear only once. Material for sequencing was PBMCs. The source of these receptors is a human donor in good health.

This CDR3 reads CASSLRGLQPQHF. CDR3 DNA sequence: TGTGCCAGCAGCTTAAGGGGGCTGCAGCCCCAGCATTTT. The gene calls are TRBV7-8 and TRBJ1-5; 7 bases map to TRBD1. The germline V gene has CDR1 SGHVS and CDR2 FQNEAQ. This CDR3 region has 13 residues. The V segment lost 2 bases and the J segment 7 bases; nucleotides outside the gene matches: 2.

J is TRBJ2-3 and V is TRBV19; 7 bases agree with TRBD2. The V segment lost 9 bases and the J segment 3 bases; nucleotides outside the gene matches: 15. The CDR3 extends over 16 amino acids. Germline loops: CDR1 LNHDA, CDR2 SQIVND (reference sequence). DNA for the CDR3: TGTGCCAGCCGCCGGGTGGGGGAGGGCGGTACAGATACGCAGTATTTT. The encoded protein is CASRRVGEGGTDTQYF. Together with reference TRBV19 and TRBJ2-3, the CDR3 gives the full variable domain: DGGITQSPKYLFRKEGQNVTLSCEQNLNHDAMYWYRQDPGQGLRLIYYSQIVNDFQKGDIAEGYSVSREKKESFPLTVTSAQKNPTAFYLCASRRVGEGGTDTQYFGPGTRLTVL.

This sequence joins TRBV9 and TRBJ1-2; TRBD1 aligns across 11 bases. From germline, CDR1 is SGDLS and CDR2 YYNGEE. The CDR3 has 14 residues. Germline trimming cut 3 bases from V and 5 bases from J; bases unmatched to any gene: 3. CDR3 region: CASSAGQGAYGYTF. CDR3 sequence (DNA): TGTGCCAGCAGCGCCGGACAGGGGGCTTATGGCTACACCTTC.

V gene TRBV7-6 combines with J gene TRBJ1-6; 8 nucleotides agree with TRBD1. V trimming: 6 bases; J trimming: 6 bases; junction bases outside the gene matches: 7. This CDR3 contains 15 residues. Germline CDR1 and CDR2: SGHVS and FNYEAQ. CDR3 coding DNA: TGTGCCAGCAGTACGACAGGGGACGTTAATTCACCCCTCCACTTT. This encodes CASSTTGDVNSPLHF. The complete variable domain, with remaining parts taken from reference TRBV7-6 and TRBJ1-6, reads GAGVSQSPRYKVTKRGQDVALRCDPISGHVSLYWYRQALGQGPEFLTYFNYEAQQDKSGLPNDRFSAERPEGSISTLTIQRTEQRDSAMYRCASSTTGDVNSPLHFGNGTRLTVT.

This clone was seen many times. V gene TRBV5-1 combines with J gene TRBJ1-1; 8 bases match TRBD1. This CDR3 has 14 residues. The trim removed 4 bases at V and 1 base at J, leaving 3 bases unmatched. The V gene's germline CDR1 is SGHRS and CDR2 YFSETQ. This CDR3 is CASSLGTGNTEAFF. DNA for the CDR3: TGCGCCAGCAGCCTCGGGACAGGGAACACTGAAGCTTTCTTT.